These 7 T cell receptor beta chains were all obtained from the same sample, sequenced in a study of blood T cell repertoires in COVID-19. Assay: immunoSEQ multiplex PCR; the TCRdb copy retains only in-frame clones and omits some. This sample yields about 55,000 clones, of which around four fifths are seen a single time; about 2% belongs to the top ten. Sequencing was done on a sample of peripheral blood. The receptors here all came from a woman between 55 and 75 years old with acute or convalescent COVID-19.

This clone appeared a single time. This rearrangement joins TRBV28 to TRBJ2-3, with 7 bases aligning to TRBD2. Germline-derived CDR1 and CDR2 are MDHEN and SYDVKM. The CDR3 loop spans 16 amino acids. V trimming: 3 bases; J trimming: 4 bases; junction bases outside the gene matches: 10. The CDR3 sequence: CASSFRSSGLSDTQYF. CDR3 DNA sequence: TGTGCCAGCAGTTTTCGGTCTAGCGGACTTTCAGATACGCAGTATTTT.

This sequence joins TRBV14 and TRBJ2-2; D gene ambiguous. This CDR3 has 14 residues. With 2 bases removed from V and 6 bases from J, the gap between germline ends came to 10 bases. Germline CDR1 is SGHDN and CDR2 is FVKESK. CDR3 nucleotides: TGTGCCAGCAGCCAAAAATACAGTTCCGGGGAGCTGTTTTTT. This encodes CASSQKYSSGELFF.

This clone has only one observation. The V call is TRBV7-3, the J call TRBJ1-1; 11 nucleotides agree with TRBD1. The CDR3 spans 15 residues. Germline V lookup: CDR1 SGHTA, CDR2 FQGTGA. J gave up 10 bases and V 4 bases, and 11 bases lay outside the gene matches. CDR3 region: CASSSYGGTGGRAFF. The DNA for the CDR3 is TGTGCCAGCAGCTCCTATGGAGGGACAGGGGGTAGAGCTTTCTTT.

The CDR3 DNA follows: TGTGCCAGCAGCCCCTCCCCCTCAGGGGCGTCCTACGAGCAGTACTTC. It specifies CASSPSPSGASYEQYF. The gene calls are TRBV9 and TRBJ2-7; perhaps TRBD1 as D (6 bases). V lost 4 bases and J 1 base, leaving 18 bases between the germline ends. The CDR3 contains 16 residues. Germline V gene lookup returns CDR1 SGDLS and CDR2 YYNGEE. Full variable domain (missing parts from reference TRBV9 and TRBJ2-7): DSGVTQTPKHLITATGQRVTLRCSPRSGDLSVYWYQQSLDQGLQFLIQYYNGEERAKGNILERFSAQQFPDLHSELNLSSLELGDSALYFCASSPSPSGASYEQYFGPGTRLTVT.

The CDR3: CASSQDAGGNYGYTF. The CDR3 coding sequence is TGTGCCAGCAGCCAAGATGCGGGCGGGAACTATGGCTACACCTTC. This chain uses TRBV3-1 (or the pseudogene TRBV3-2) with TRBJ1-2, with unresolved D. Germline CDR1 LGHDT, CDR2 YNNKEL (reference sequence). V was trimmed by 0 bases and J by 2 bases, leaving 10 bases between them. CDR3 length equals 15 residues.

This rearrangement joins TRBV21-1 to TRBJ1-2; TRBD1, the table's D call, lacks a check against the DNA. TRBV21-1 is a pseudogene segment. The CDR3 runs to 13 residues. CDR3 DNA: TGTGCCAGCAGCAAATATCCAGTCTATGGCTACACCTTC. Its protein is CASSKYPVYGYTF.

This clone has a single count. The chain joins TRBV5-1 to TRBJ1-2; TRBD1 matches at 9 bases. The germline CDR1 and CDR2 sequences are SGHRS and YFSETQ. J lost 6 bases, V lost 0 bases, and 9 bases had no gene match. CDR3 length: 16 residues. CDR3 amino acids: CASSLATLQGAHGYTF. The CDR3 DNA reads TGCGCCAGCAGCTTGGCCACCCTACAGGGGGCGCATGGCTACACCTTC.